Listed below are T cell receptor beta chains from one sample, sequenced in a study of blood T cell repertoires in COVID-19. Profiled with immunoSEQ multiplex PCR; TCRdb holds only in-frame clones, not every one. The sample lists about 88,000 clones, about nine tenths occurring once. Specimen: peripheral blood. The source of these receptors is a man aged 18 to 30 with COVID-19, enrolled during active disease. Each CDR3 is given with its conserved first and last residue. A D gene is named only where the DNA matches it firmly. Some rows mark clone size as missing; the rest say once, few, many or name a class of expanded clone.

J gene: TRBJ2-7; V gene: TRBV19; D gene: TRBD1; clone size: .; CDR3 protein: CASSIGTGTYEQYF; CDR3 DNA: TGTGCCAGTAGTATAGGGACAGGAACCTACGAGCAGTACTTC
J gene: TRBJ1-6; V gene: TRBV7-2; D gene: .; clone size: few; CDR3 protein: CASSFRGGDSPLHF; CDR3 DNA: TGTGCCAGCAGCTTCCGGGGAGGGGATTCACCCCTCCACTTT
J gene: TRBJ2-7; V gene: TRBV4-3; D gene: TRBD1; clone size: .; CDR3 protein: CASSQGQSSAGYTYEQYF; CDR3 DNA: TGCGCCAGCAGCCAGGGACAGAGCTCGGCGGGCTATACCTACGAGCAGTACTTC
J gene: TRBJ2-5; V gene: TRBV5-1; D gene: .; clone size: .; CDR3 protein: CASSLDGNYQETQYF; CDR3 DNA: TGCGCCAGCAGCCTAGACGGAAACTACCAAGAGACCCAGTACTTC
J gene: TRBJ2-1; V gene: TRBV4-3; D gene: TRBD2; clone size: .; CDR3 protein: CASSPEPGLAFNNEQFF; CDR3 DNA: TGCGCCAGCAGCCCAGAGCCGGGACTAGCGTTCAACAATGAGCAGTTCTTC
J gene: TRBJ1-1; V gene: TRBV7-6; D gene: .; clone size: .; CDR3 protein: CASSLDTMAFF; CDR3 DNA: TGTGCCAGCAGCCTCGACACGATGGCTTTCTTT
J gene: TRBJ2-3; V gene: TRBV5-6; D gene: TRBD2; clone size: .; CDR3 protein: CASLSGLATDTQYF; CDR3 DNA: TGTGCCAGCCTATCGGGACTAGCGACAGATACGCAGTATTTT
J gene: TRBJ2-3; V gene: TRBV14; D gene: .; clone size: .; CDR3 protein: CASSQGGGTDTQYF; CDR3 DNA: TGTGCCAGCAGCCAGGGGGGAGGCACAGATACGCAGTATTTT
J gene: TRBJ2-5; V gene: TRBV7-2; D gene: .; clone size: .; CDR3 protein: CASSLAIPGGETQYF; CDR3 DNA: TGTGCCAGCAGCTTAGCGATTCCGGGCGGGGAGACCCAGTACTTC
J gene: TRBJ2-7; V gene: TRBV7-9; D gene: TRBD1; clone size: .; CDR3 protein: CASSLGLLGTVSRQYF; CDR3 DNA: TGTGCCAGCAGCTTAGGCCTCCTAGGGACAGTTAGTCGGCAGTACTTC
J gene: TRBJ1-4; V gene: TRBV15; D gene: .; clone size: .; CDR3 protein: CATSRREGRYVLF; CDR3 DNA: TGTGCCACCAGCAGAAGAGAGGGCAGATACGTGCTTTTT
J gene: TRBJ2-7; V gene: TRBV14; D gene: .; clone size: .; CDR3 protein: CASSQYYGPLYEQYF; CDR3 DNA: TGTGCCAGCAGCCAATACTACGGTCCCCTGTACGAGCAGTACTTC